The 27 T cell receptor beta chains below come from one sample, sequenced in a study of CD8+CD57+ T cells in acquired aplastic anemia. It was patients with CD8+CD57+ cell expansion by flow cytometry who were chosen for sequencing. Genomic DNA was employed as the template in profiling TCR beta VDJ and CDR3. TCRdb re-analysed the reads in MiXCR, keeping a single row per CDR3 protein. The sample consists of roughly 290,000 distinct CDR3 sequences, roughly 61% of them appearing once. The specimen sequenced was sorted CD4+, CD8+, or CD8+CD57+ T cells (not recorded which) from PBMCs. Receptors originate from a human donor with aplastic anemia.

A few counts support this clonotype. The V and J genes are TRBV15 and TRBJ2-5, with 11 bases lining up with TRBD2. Losses at the gene ends were 0 bases for V and 7 bases for J; bases not matched to a gene: 16. Germline lookup yields CDR1 LNHNV and CDR2 YYDKDF (reference sequence). This CDR3 comprises 19 residues. CDR3 bases: TGTGCCACCAGCAGAGAGGGCCCGGGACTAGCGGACCGACTCGGGACCCAGTACTTC. Its protein product is CATSREGPGLADRLGTQYF.

J is TRBJ2-5 and V is TRBV19; D unresolved. The CDR3 covers 14 residues. With 3 bases removed from V and 9 bases from J, the gap between germline ends came to 17 bases. Germline loops: CDR1 LNHDA, CDR2 SQIVND (reference sequence). In DNA form, the CDR3 reads TGTGCCAGTAGTATGATAGTACGCGCCCAGCCCCAGTACTTC. Protein: CASSMIVRAQPQYF.

The chain employs TRBV6-2 or TRBV6-3 and TRBJ2-3; maybe TRBD2 (7 bases). Trimming shortened V by 6 bases and J by 0 bases, and 19 bases separated the two germline ends. The germline CDR1 and CDR2 sequences are MNHEY and SVGEGT. The CDR3 is 17 amino acids. CDR3 region: CASSSQRGGTSTDTQYF. CDR3 DNA sequence: TGTGCCAGCAGCTCCCAAAGGGGGGGAACTAGCACAGATACGCAGTATTTT.

Points on this clonotype: At one of its ends the junction is not consistent with the germline gene, which may arise from a read error. The chain couples TRBV7-8 to TRBJ1-1; TRBD1 might be the D (6 bases). CDR1 is SGHVS, CDR2 FQNEAQ, per germline. CDR3 length: 15 amino acids. The CDR3: CASSGQWAVNTEAFF. The CDR3 bases are TGTGCCAGCAGCGGACAGTGGGCGGTGAACACTGAAGCTTTCTTC.

The V gene is TRBV5-4, the J gene TRBJ2-7; TRBD1 matches at 9 bases. The J call may be faulty, since TRBJ2-5 better matches the DNA end. Germline V gene lookup returns CDR1 SGHNT and CDR2 YYREEE (reference sequence). This CDR3 is built from 15 residues. The CDR3 DNA sequence: TGTGCCAGCAGCCCCGGGACAGGGCGACAAGAGACCCAGTACTTC. This gives the protein CASSPGTGRQETQYF.

This chain uses TRBV2 with TRBJ2-1, with 12 bases that match TRBD2. This CDR3 is built from 16 residues. CDR1 SNHLY and CDR2 FYNNEI come from the germline V gene. V gave up 8 bases and J gave up 4 bases; unmatched junction bases: 9. The CDR3 nucleotides are TGTGCCAGCCAAGATCAGACTAGCGGGGGTTACAATGAGCAGTTCTTC. This codes for CASQDQTSGGYNEQFF.

This clonotype appeared a few times. The chain carries TRBV9 and TRBJ2-3, with TRBD2 matching 16 bases. With V trimmed by 1 base and J by 6 bases, 8 bases remained unmatched. This CDR3 is 18 amino acids long. The V gene's germline CDR1 is SGDLS and CDR2 YYNGEE. The CDR3: CASSVTGTSGRGGDTQYF. DNA for the CDR3: TGTGCCAGCAGCGTAACCGGGACTAGCGGGAGGGGAGGGGATACGCAGTATTTT.

In its sample, this clonotype was seen many times. The rearrangement uses TRBV6-5 and TRBJ2-7; perhaps D is TRBD1 or TRBD2 (5 bases each). Germline values: CDR1 MNHEY, CDR2 SVGAGI. The CDR3 length is 14 residues. Trimming left V 11 bases short and J 1 base short, with 18 bases between. In DNA, the CDR3 is TGTGCCGCGAGCCCCGGGACCGGATCCTACGAGCAGTACTTC. Its protein product is CAASPGTGSYEQYF.

This clonotype was seen only a few times. The chain is built from TRBV11-2 and TRBJ1-4; D is possibly TRBD1 (5 bases). This CDR3 has 14 residues. V was pared by 1 base and J by 8 bases, with 11 bases between. From germline, CDR1 is SGHAT and CDR2 FQNNGV. The CDR3 bases are TGTGCCAGCAGCTTAGGGCAGGGCGGAGAAAAACTGTTTTTT. This sequence encodes CASSLGQGGEKLFF. Using reference TRBV11-2 and TRBJ1-4 for the parts outside the CDR3, the full variable domain is EAGVAQSPRYKIIEKRQSVAFWCNPISGHATLYWYQQILGQGPKLLIQFQNNGVVDDSQLPKDRFSAERLKGVDSTLKIQPAKLEDSAVYLCASSLGQGGEKLFFGSGTQLSVL.

The chain employs TRBV4-2 and TRBJ2-3; 11 positions match TRBD2. The germline CDR1 and CDR2 sequences are LGHNA and YNFKEQ. V dropped 4 bases and J dropped 1; count of bases not matched to a gene: 10. The CDR3 loop spans 18 amino acids. CDR3: CASSLSGGDFDRTDTQYF. CDR3 DNA: TGTGCCAGCAGCCTTAGCGGGGGGGATTTCGATCGCACAGATACGCAGTATTTT.

This clonotype was seen a single time. The genes are TRBV24-1 and TRBJ1-6; the D gene is possibly TRBD1 (5 bases). Trimming stripped 9 bases from V and 13 bases from J, with 15 bases between. The CDR3 sequence is 12 residues long. CDR1 and CDR2 from the germline V gene are KGHDR and SFDVKD. In DNA, the CDR3 is TGTGCCACCGGTATTCGTGGGGACCCCCTCCACTTT. Its protein product is CATGIRGDPLHF.

To note about this clonotype: An end of the junction does not agree with germline; a read error may underlie this. V usage is TRBV9 and J usage is TRBJ2-2; D ambiguous. The CDR3 is made up of 12 amino acids. Germline lookup yields CDR1 SGDLS and CDR2 YYNGEE. The CDR3 region is CASSVNSGELFF. The CDR3 bases are TGTGCCAGCAGCGTAAACAGCGGGGAGCTGTTTTTT.

Only a few counts were recorded for this clonotype. V is TRBV7-7 and J is TRBJ2-1; D not certain. This CDR3 is 15 amino acids long. The V gene's germline CDR1 is SSHAT and CDR2 FNYEAQ (reference sequence). V was pared by 5 bases and J by 6 bases, with 17 bases between. The CDR3 spells CASSRQHGLSNEQFF. In nucleotides, the CDR3 is TGTGCCAGCAGCCGTCAGCATGGGCTAAGCAATGAGCAGTTCTTC.

V is TRBV20-1 and J is TRBJ2-7, with 7 nucleotides matching TRBD1. V dropped 1 base and J dropped 7; count of bases not matched to a gene: 13. The CDR3 totals 15 residues. CDR1 is DFQATT and CDR2 is SNEGSKA in the germline V gene (reference sequence). The CDR3 DNA is TGCAGTGCTAGAGTAGCACCAGGGGGAATGGGGGAGCAGTACTTC. The encoded protein is CSARVAPGGMGEQYF.

The J gene is TRBJ1-6, the V gene TRBV28; D gene uncertain. Germline lookup yields CDR1 MDHEN and CDR2 SYDVKM. Trimming removed 3 bases from V and 12 bases from J, with 6 bases in between. The length of the CDR3 is 11 residues. The CDR3 DNA follows: TGTGCCAGCAGTTTGAGTGGACCCCTCCACTTT. It translates to CASSLSGPLHF. The whole variable domain, remainder taken from reference TRBV28 and TRBJ1-6, is DVKVTQSSRYLVKRTGEKVFLECVQDMDHENMFWYRQDPGLGLRLIYFSYDVKMKEKGDIPEGYSVSREKKERFSLILESASTNQTSMYLCASSLSGPLHFGNGTRLTVT.

Of note for this clonotype: A junction end diverges from the germline sequence, so it may reflect a read error. This rearrangement joins TRBV2 to TRBJ2-7, with TRBD1 as a possible D gene (6 bases). CDR3 length: 13 residues. CDR1 is SNHLY and CDR2 is FYNNEI in the germline V gene. CDR3 protein: CASSQGPRYEQYF. The CDR3, as DNA: TGCGCCAGCAGCCAGGGGCCTCGCTACGAGCAGTACTTC.

This clonotype was seen at least ten times. The chain combines TRBV5-8 with TRBJ2-3; the match to TRBD2 covers 8 bases. In germline, CDR1 is SGHTS, CDR2 YDEGEE. CDR3 size: 15 residues. The V and J ends lost 10 bases and 6 bases, in that order; junction bases with no gene match: 16. CDR3 nucleotide sequence: TGTGCCGGGGGGATAGCGGGGAATCCTCCTGATACGCAGTATTTT. Its translation: CAGGIAGNPPDTQYF.

The chain recombines TRBV7-8 with TRBJ1-2; 11 positions match TRBD1. The germline gives CDR1 SGHVS, CDR2 FQNEAQ. The CDR3 runs to 17 residues. V trimming: 5 bases; J trimming: 4 bases; junction bases outside the gene matches: 12. CDR3 loop: CASSPWTGGRTLYGYTF. The CDR3 DNA is TGTGCCAGCAGCCCATGGACAGGGGGCCGAACCCTCTATGGCTACACCTTC. Based on the CDR3 plus reference TRBV7-8 and TRBJ1-2, the full variable domain is GAGVSQSPRYKVAKRGQDVALRCDPISGHVSLFWYQQALGQGPEFLTYFQNEAQLDKSGLPSDRFFAERPEGSVSTLKIQRTQQEDSAVYLCASSPWTGGRTLYGYTFGSGTRLTVV.

This sequence joins TRBV6-1 and TRBJ2-6, with D possibly being TRBD1 (6 bases). Trimming stripped 4 bases from V and 0 bases from J, with 16 bases between. This CDR3 region has 18 residues. CDR1 is MNHNS, CDR2 SASEGT, per germline. The CDR3 DNA follows: TGTGCCAGCAGTGCTGGAGCAGGGGTAAGCTCTGGGGCCAACGTCCTGACTTTC. Translation: CASSAGAGVSSGANVLTF.

The chain recombines TRBV7-8 with TRBJ1-2; 10 positions agree with TRBD1. Germline CDR1 and CDR2: SGHVS and FQNEAQ. V shed 0 bases and J 5 bases; nucleotides not matched to a gene: 12. The CDR3 runs 18 residues. The CDR3: CASSLAETRDRGGYGYTF. The CDR3 DNA reads TGTGCCAGCAGCTTAGCCGAGACTAGGGACAGGGGAGGATATGGCTACACCTTC. Full variable domain (remainder filled in from reference TRBV7-8 and TRBJ1-2): GAGVSQSPRYKVAKRGQDVALRCDPISGHVSLFWYQQALGQGPEFLTYFQNEAQLDKSGLPSDRFFAERPEGSVSTLKIQRTQQEDSAVYLCASSLAETRDRGGYGYTFGSGTRLTVV.

This clonotype occurred many times. The chain uses TRBV5-1 and TRBJ2-7, with a tentative D call TRBD1 (7 bases). CDR1 is SGHRS, CDR2 YFSETQ, per germline. The CDR3 loop spans 13 amino acids. V lost 0 bases and J lost 7, with 11 bases in between. The CDR3 is CASSLVPGGEQYF. As DNA, the CDR3 is TGCGCCAGCAGCTTGGTTCCAGGGGGGGAGCAGTACTTC.

In this sample, this clonotype turned up many times. This chain connects TRBV6-2 or TRBV6-3 to TRBJ2-3; 7 nucleotides line up with TRBD1. V was pared by 6 bases and J by 4 bases, with 4 bases of the junction left unmatched. The CDR3 has 13 amino acids. Germline CDR1 and CDR2: MNHEY and SVGEGT. The CDR3 reads CASRSTGADTQYF. CDR3 sequence (DNA): TGTGCCAGCAGAAGCACAGGGGCAGATACGCAGTATTTT.

This clonotype showed up many times. The gene calls are TRBV7-9 and TRBJ1-3, with D uncertain. Germline V gene sequence: CDR1 SEHNR, CDR2 FQNEAQ (reference sequence). CDR3 length equals 14 residues. Trimming took off 5 bases at V and 0 bases at J, with 8 bases between the two ends. The chain's CDR3 is CASSTGYSGNTIYF. CDR3 nucleotide sequence: TGTGCCAGCAGCACCGGGTACTCTGGAAACACCATATATTTT.

The sample holds many counts of this clonotype. V is TRBV9 and J is TRBJ2-2; D ambiguous. Germline values: CDR1 SGDLS, CDR2 YYNGEE. The CDR3 sequence is 15 residues long. V was pared by 0 bases and J by 4 bases, with 10 bases between. CDR3 coding DNA: TGTGCCAGCAGCGTAGAACTGGGCCCCACCGGGGAGCTGTTTTTT. Protein product: CASSVELGPTGELFF.

The chain couples TRBV7-9 to TRBJ2-7; a possible D gene is TRBD2 (6 bases). The germline CDR1 and CDR2 sequences are SEHNR and FQNEAQ (reference sequence). The V and J ends lost 2 bases and 3 bases respectively, with 11 bases between them. This CDR3 is 14 amino acids long. CDR3 nucleotide sequence: TGTGCCAGCAGCTTATCGGGACTGGTCTACGAGCAGTACTTC. Translating gives CASSLSGLVYEQYF. The whole variable domain, filled in from reference TRBV7-9 and TRBJ2-7, reads DTGVSQNPRHKITKRGQNVTFRCDPISEHNRLYWYRQTLGQGPEFLTYFQNEAQLEKSRLLSDRFSAERPKGSFSTLEIQRTEQGDSAMYLCASSLSGLVYEQYFGPGTRLTVT.

V and J are TRBV24-1 and TRBJ2-2; 7 bases are shared with TRBD2. The CDR3 totals 16 residues. CDR1 and CDR2 (germline): KGHDR, SFDVKD. Germline trimming cut 1 base from V and 5 bases from J; bases unmatched to any gene: 6. The CDR3 DNA is TGTGCCACCAGTGATTTAGGGAGGGGAGATACCGGGGAGCTGTTTTTT. It yields the protein CATSDLGRGDTGELFF.

The chain has TRBV7-3 and TRBJ1-4, with TRBD1 identical over 11 bases. V lost 4 bases and J lost 8; bases outside the gene matches: 3. The germline V gene encodes CDR1 SGHTA and CDR2 FQGTGA. CDR3 length equals 14 residues. CDR3 sequence: CASSSDRGREKLFF. The CDR3 bases are TGTGCCAGCAGCTCGGACAGGGGGCGAGAAAAACTGTTTTTT.